The 2 T cell receptor beta chains given below trace back to one sample, sequenced in a study of T-cell memory formation after mild COVID-19. TCRdb reanalysed the 5' RACE reads using MiXCR and keeps one entry per CDR3 protein. The profile covers 250,000 to 300,000 distinct CDR3 sequences, with around 15% appearing a single time and about a fifth taken by the ten largest. The sample taken for sequencing was PBMCs or a T cell subset sorted from them (not recorded which). The receptor source for this set is a man in his late teens or twenties who had mild COVID-19 (a few samples of this study predate the infection). Cell type and time point are not known.

There are a few counts of this clonotype. The chain employs TRBV25-1 and TRBJ1-1, with a tentative D call TRBD1 (5 bases). Germline V gene data show CDR1 as MGHDK and CDR2 as SYGVNS. This CDR3 is 12 amino acids long. Deletions cut 8 bases from V and 11 bases from J, with 18 bases between. The CDR3 protein is CASRETTGPAFF. The CDR3 region has the DNA TGTGCCAGCCGGGAAACAACAGGCCCCGCTTTCTTT.

The rearrangement uses TRBV7-3 and TRBJ2-3, with 11 bases aligning to TRBD2. CDR1 is SGHTA, CDR2 FQGTGA, per germline. V trimming: 6 bases; J trimming: 3 bases; junction bases outside the gene matches: 8. This CDR3 contains 16 residues. CDR3 sequence: CASSLAGGYPTDTQYF. The CDR3, as DNA: TGTGCCAGCAGTTTAGCGGGGGGGTATCCGACAGATACGCAGTATTTT. The variable domain in full, completed from reference TRBV7-3 and TRBJ2-3, reads GAGVSQTPSNKVTEKGKYVELRCDPISGHTALYWYRQSLGQGPEFLIYFQGTGAADDSGLPNDRFFAVRPEGSVSTLKIQRTERGDSAVYLCASSLAGGYPTDTQYFGPGTRLTVL.